This note documents a single T cell receptor (beta chain) sequence. The antigen is unknown. The data were taken from a study of T-cell memory formation after mild COVID-19. Study-level points and caveats: Contracting clones from day 15 to 85 showed balanced CD4/CD8; later expanders favored CD4+.

Trimming took off 0 bases at V and 1 base at J, with 13 bases between the two ends. This CDR3 is built from 16 residues. Per germline, CDR1 MNHEY and CDR2 SVGAGI. TCRdb reanalysed the 5' RACE reads using MiXCR and keeps one entry per CDR3 protein. Of approximately 490,000 distinct CDR3 sequences listed, roughly 22% are singletons. The chain couples TRBV6-5 to TRBJ2-7; D possibly corresponds to TRBD2 (6 bases). This TCR derives from an adult woman who had mild COVID-19 (a few samples of this study predate the infection). Cell type and time point are not known. The sequencing input was PBMCs or a T cell subset sorted from them (not recorded which). The CDR3 nucleotides read TGTGCCAGCAGTTACTCGGGGACTTGGGGTTCCTACGAGCAGTACTTC. It yields the protein CASSYSGTWGSYEQYF.